This TCR beta chain was captured in a study of cytomegalovirus exposure and HLA in healthy donors (dated by TCRdb to the late 2010s). About the full investigation: A later analysis indicated that the 120 validation repertoires were generated on the platform also employed for the roughly 730 repertoires of the first cohort. Besides the first cohort of hundreds of subjects, a separate validation cohort made up of 120 or so different subjects was used. The study aimed to test whether signatures of past pathogen exposure could be identified by cataloging public T cell receptors. High-throughput TCR immunosequencing, statistical association of individual TCRs with disease status, and machine learning were combined to predict cytomegalovirus infection status. On the study overall, not on this receptor specifically: Most TCR sequences were seen in very few donors, while some public TCRs were found in many individuals. It was suggested by the authors that the approach could potentially be generalized to other disease states and immunological phenotypes. Subsequent analysis determined that TCRs grouped into clusters in the first cohort also showed a tendency toward co-occurrence across the roughly 110 validation repertoires, and 94% of cluster scores exceeded 0. A few of the identified cytomegalovirus-associated TCR beta chains were confirmed in vitro to be specific for cytomegalovirus antigens. The study listed 170 or so TCR beta chains as associated with cytomegalovirus. The classifier was reported to diagnose cytomegalovirus status with high specificity and sensitivity in both the original cohort and the validation cohort. A later analysis lacked HLA typing for the validation cohort, so it scored co-occurrence in that cohort across all 110 or so repertoires.

Libraries were constructed by the immunoSEQ multiplex PCR assay. In the paper's pipeline: To diagnose cytomegalovirus status from the catalog of TCR beta chain sequences, a statistical classification framework was built. The table comes from immuneACCESS by way of TCRdb, which keeps in-frame sequences with V and J called. Part of the clones is missing from these tables; in studies checked, under half for an unresolved V gene and the rest for unknown reasons. V, J and clone size are taken as reported in that table, and D and trimming were inferred from the DNA itself. In all, the sample holds roughly 230,000 clones, and around 90% of those were seen once. Of the sample, 2.5% to 3.5% falls within the top ten clones. As concerns this clone: Its antigen specificity is not known. Per-base qualities were not stored, and no clone one base away is much larger.

CDR1 and CDR2 were assigned from the germline V gene as SQVTM and ANQGSEA. The CDR3 goes from the cysteine to the phenylalanine over 14 residues. The DNA shown is the 42-base CDR3, in frame from base 1. Germline trimming amounts to 0 bases on V and 3 bases on J, with 5 as the count of junction bases outside the gene matches. The donors were included in the validation cohort of over a hundred subjects, a group kept apart from the roughly 670-subject first cohort. What was sequenced was PBMCs. Rearrangement joined TRBV29-1 to TRBJ2-7; 7 of the junction bases match TRBD2. This clonotype was sampled from a woman in her thirties in good health and CMV-seronegative. Read as DNA, the sequence is TGCAGCGTTGAAGATGGCGGCGGGGGCTACGAGCAGTACTTC. It codes for CSVEDGGGGYEQYF.